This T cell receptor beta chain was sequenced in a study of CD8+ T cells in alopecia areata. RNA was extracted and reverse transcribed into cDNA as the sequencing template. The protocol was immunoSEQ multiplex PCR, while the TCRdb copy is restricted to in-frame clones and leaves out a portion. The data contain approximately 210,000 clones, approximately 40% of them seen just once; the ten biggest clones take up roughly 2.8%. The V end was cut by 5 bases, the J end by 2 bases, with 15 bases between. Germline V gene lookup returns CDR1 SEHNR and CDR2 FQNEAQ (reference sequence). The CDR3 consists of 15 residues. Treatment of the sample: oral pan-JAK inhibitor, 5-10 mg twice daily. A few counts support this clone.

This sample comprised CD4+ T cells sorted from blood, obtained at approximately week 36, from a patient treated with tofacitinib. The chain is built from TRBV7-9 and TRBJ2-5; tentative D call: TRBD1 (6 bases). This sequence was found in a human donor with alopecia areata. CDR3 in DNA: TGTGCCAGCAGCCTAGGCGCAGGGGTGCAAGAGACCCAGTACTTC. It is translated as CASSLGAGVQETQYF.